This T cell receptor beta chain was sequenced for a study of blood T cell repertoires in COVID-19. V gave up 2 bases and J gave up 3 bases, with 8 bases separating them. The germline CDR1 and CDR2 sequences are KGHSH and LQKENI. The CDR3 is 14 amino acids. Method: immunoSEQ multiplex PCR; TCRdb's copy keeps in-frame clones and lacks some. The profile shows approximately 170,000 clones, roughly 84% of them singletons. This clonotype was sampled from a woman aged 25 to 39 who had recovered from COVID-19. This chain uses TRBV18 with TRBJ2-1, with no clear D. Sample: PBMCs or T cells enriched from blood (not recorded which). Written as DNA, the CDR3 is TGTGCCAGCTCACCATCAGGATACTACAATGAGCAGTTCTTC. As protein: CASSPSGYYNEQFF.